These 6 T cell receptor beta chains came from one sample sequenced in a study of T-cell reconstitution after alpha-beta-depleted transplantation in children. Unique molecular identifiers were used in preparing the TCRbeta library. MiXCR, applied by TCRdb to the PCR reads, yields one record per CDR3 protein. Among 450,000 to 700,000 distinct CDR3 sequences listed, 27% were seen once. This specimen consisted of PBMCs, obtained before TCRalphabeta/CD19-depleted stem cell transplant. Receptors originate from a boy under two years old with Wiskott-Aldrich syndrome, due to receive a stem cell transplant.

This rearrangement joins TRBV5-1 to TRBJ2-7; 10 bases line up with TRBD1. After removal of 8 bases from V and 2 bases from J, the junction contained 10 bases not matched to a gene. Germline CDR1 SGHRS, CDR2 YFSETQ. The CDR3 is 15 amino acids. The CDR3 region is CASTKGQGTTYEQYF. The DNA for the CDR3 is TGCGCCAGTACTAAGGGACAGGGGACCACCTACGAGCAGTACTTC.

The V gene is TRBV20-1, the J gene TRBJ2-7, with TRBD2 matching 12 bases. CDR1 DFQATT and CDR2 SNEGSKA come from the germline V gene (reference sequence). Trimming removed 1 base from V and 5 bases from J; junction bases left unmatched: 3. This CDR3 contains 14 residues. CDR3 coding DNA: TGCAGTGCTAGAGGGCCTAGCGGGAGGGACGAGCAGTACTTC. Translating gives CSARGPSGRDEQYF.

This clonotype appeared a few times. CDR3 bases: TGCGCCAGCAGCGACGGGAGTGGAGAGACCCAGTACTTC. Translated, it gives CASSDGSGETQYF. The chain employs TRBV5-1 and TRBJ2-5, with a possible D match to TRBD2 (6 bases). The CDR3 consists of 13 residues. Trimming shortened V by 4 bases and J by 4 bases, and 11 bases separated the two germline ends. Per germline, CDR1 SGHRS and CDR2 YFSETQ.

The CDR3 DNA follows: TGCGCCAGCAGCCCGGGACTAGCGCGACTCTACAATGAGCAGTTCTTC. Translating gives CASSPGLARLYNEQFF. J is TRBJ2-1 and V is TRBV5-1; 10 bases agree with TRBD2. Germline CDR1 reads SGHRS; CDR2 reads YFSETQ. The CDR3 is made up of 16 amino acids. V shed 4 bases, J shed 3 bases, and the junction held 7 bases outside the gene matches. Complete variable domain (other parts from reference TRBV5-1 and TRBJ2-1): KAGVTQTPRYLIKTRGQQVTLSCSPISGHRSVSWYQQTPGQGLQFLFEYFSETQRNKGNFPGRFSGRQFSNSRSEMNVSTLELGDSALYLCASSPGLARLYNEQFFGPGTRLTVL.

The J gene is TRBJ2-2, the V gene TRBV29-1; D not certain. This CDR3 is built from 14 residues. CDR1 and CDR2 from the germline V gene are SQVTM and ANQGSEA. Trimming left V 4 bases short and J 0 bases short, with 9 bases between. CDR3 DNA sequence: TGCAGCGTTGTTTTATACGCGAACACCGGGGAGCTGTTTTTT. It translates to CSVVLYANTGELFF.

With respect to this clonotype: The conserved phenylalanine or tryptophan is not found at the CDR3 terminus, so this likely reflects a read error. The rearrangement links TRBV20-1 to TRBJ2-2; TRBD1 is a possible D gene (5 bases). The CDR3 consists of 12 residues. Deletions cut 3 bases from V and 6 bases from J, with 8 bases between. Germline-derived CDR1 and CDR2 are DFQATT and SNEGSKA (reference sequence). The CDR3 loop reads CSARDISGELFL. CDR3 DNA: TGCAGTGCTAGGGACATCTCCGGGGAGCTGTTTTTG.